Listed below are T cell receptor beta chains from one sample, sequenced in a study of cytomegalovirus exposure and HLA in healthy donors. This table comes from immunoSEQ multiplex PCR, and its TCRdb copy is limited to in-frame clones, with some not included. The table has about 150,000 clones, over 75% seen once. Sequencing was performed on PBMCs. The receptors derive from a man under 40 in good health and CMV-seropositive. Both conserved end residues are part of each CDR3. The D gene is left open where the match is weak. Clone size is not always given. Where it is, it says once, few, many or a class for expanded clones.

.	TRBJ2-2	TRBD1	TRBV6-1	TGTGCCAGCAGCGGGGACAGGGAGTCCGGGGAGCTGTTTTTT	CASSGDRESGELFF
.	TRBJ1-5	TRBD1	TRBV28	TGTGCCAGCAGCCCCTTGGGACAGGGTGGTAATCAGCCCCAGCATTTT	CASSPLGQGGNQPQHF
.	TRBJ2-5	TRBD2	TRBV5-1	TGCGCCAGCAGCTTGTTAGGACTAGCGGGGATTGGTCGAGAGACCCAGTACTTC	CASSLLGLAGIGRETQYF
.	TRBJ2-7	.	TRBV5-1	TGCGCCAGCAGCTTGGGTTCCGGGGAATACGAGCAGTACTTC	CASSLGSGEYEQYF
.	TRBJ1-5	TRBD1	TRBV19	TGTGCCAGTAGTCCCTCCGGGGACAGGGATCAGCCCCAGCATTTT	CASSPSGDRDQPQHF
.	TRBJ2-7	TRBD1	TRBV6-6	TGTGCCAGCAGTTACCTACAGGGGGTGCGGGAGCAGTACTTC	CASSYLQGVREQYF
.	TRBJ1-2	.	TRBV18	TGTGCCAGCTCACTCGAATCGAGGGAAGGAGACTATGGCTACACCTTC	CASSLESREGDYGYTF
few	TRBJ2-7	TRBD2	TRBV7-2	TGTGCCAGCAGCCAAGATCCGACTAGCGGGGGATACGAGCAGTACTTC	CASSQDPTSGGYEQYF
.	TRBJ1-5	TRBD1	TRBV7-2	TGTGCCAGCAGCTTAGGGGGACAGTTAGGCCAGCCCCAGCATTTT	CASSLGGQLGQPQHF
.	TRBJ2-7	.	TRBV13	TGTGCCAGCAGCTCTACAGGGAACCACGAGCAGTACTTC	CASSSTGNHEQYF
.	TRBJ2-7	.	TRBV2	TGTGCCAGCGATCAAAGAGCCGCAGGGTTATACGAGCAGTACTTC	CASDQRAAGLYEQYF
.	TRBJ2-3	TRBD2	TRBV5-1	TGCGCCAGCAGCAATTCTAGCGGGGAGGATACGCAGTATTTT	CASSNSSGEDTQYF
.	TRBJ2-1	TRBD2	TRBV29-1	TGCAGCGTTGTAAAACCTAGCGGGAGGGCCATTGAGCAGTTCTTC	CSVVKPSGRAIEQFF
.	TRBJ2-7	.	TRBV6-5	TGTGCCAGCAGTTACGCGGAGGGGAGCTCCTACGAGCAGTACTTC	CASSYAEGSSYEQYF
.	TRBJ2-1	.	TRBV30	TGTGCCTGGAGTGTACGCCCCCAAAGCGGCAATGAGCAGTTCTTC	CAWSVRPQSGNEQFF
.	TRBJ2-3	.	TRBV6-5	TGTGCCAGCAGTCCTCTTGCGGGCATCACAGATACGCAGTATTTT	CASSPLAGITDTQYF
.	TRBJ1-1	TRBD1	TRBV7-2	TGTGCCAGCAGCTTAAAAGGACAGGGGATGAACACTGAAGCTTTCTTT	CASSLKGQGMNTEAFF
.	TRBJ2-2	.	TRBV9	TGTGCCAGCAGCCCCAGGACAGAGAACACCGGGGAGCTGTTTTTT	CASSPRTENTGELFF
once	TRBJ2-2	TRBD1	TRBV25-1	TGTGCCAGCAGTGAACCACGAGGGACAGCCGGGGAGCTGTTTTTT	CASSEPRGTAGELFF
.	TRBJ2-5	TRBD1	TRBV9	TGTGCCAGCAGCGTAGCTCAGGGGGAAGAGACCCAGTACTTC	CASSVAQGEETQYF
.	TRBJ1-4	TRBD1	TRBV27	TGTGCCAGCAGTCCGGACAGGGTTAGTGAAAAACTGTTTTTT	CASSPDRVSEKLFF
.	TRBJ1-5	.	TRBV28	TGTGCCAGCAGTTTCCAGGGGTGGGCAAATCAGCCCCAGCATTTT	CASSFQGWANQPQHF
.	TRBJ2-3	TRBD1	TRBV4-3	TGCGCCAGCAGCCAAGACAGGACAGGGGGAGCAGATACGCAGTATTTT	CASSQDRTGGADTQYF
.	TRBJ2-2	.	TRBV28	TGTGCCAGCAGTAAAAGGGGTAGGAACACCGGGGAGCTGTTTTTT	CASSKRGRNTGELFF
.	TRBJ1-2	.	TRBV7-8	TGTGCCAGCAGCTTAGCCCCCACATTCACCAGAAACTATGGCTACACCTTC	CASSLAPTFTRNYGYTF
.	TRBJ2-5	TRBD1	TRBV5-4	TGTGCCAGCAGCACTGGGGACAGGCAAGAGACCCAGTACTTC	CASSTGDRQETQYF
.	TRBJ2-7	.	TRBV28	TGTGCCAGCAGTTTGGGAGGACAGGCGGTCAACGAGCAGTACTTC	CASSLGGQAVNEQYF
.	TRBJ2-7	.	TRBV7-2	TGTGCCAGCAGCTTGACCCCTAGGACTCGTGGGCAGTACTTC	CASSLTPRTRGQYF
.	TRBJ2-1	TRBD2	TRBV27	TGTGCCAGCAGTGCGGGACTAGCGGGTTACAATGAGCAGTTCTTC	CASSAGLAGYNEQFF
.	TRBJ2-3	.	TRBV28	TGTGCCGTCTCCGTCCGGGTGACGCCAGATACGCAGTATTTT	CAVSVRVTPDTQYF
.	TRBJ1-5	.	TRBV19	TGTGCCAGTAGTATCGGGGGGCGCGATCAGCCCCAGCATTTT	CASSIGGRDQPQHF
.	TRBJ1-2	.	TRBV4-1	TGCGCCAGCAGCTACAGTTCACCGGGACAAGCCAATTCCTATGGCTACACCTTC	CASSYSSPGQANSYGYTF
.	TRBJ1-1	.	TRBV2	TGTGCCAGCAGTGTGTTGGAACAGTCGGCCGCCGAAGCTTTCTTT	CASSVLEQSAAEAFF
.	TRBJ2-5	TRBD1	TRBV27	TGTGCCAGCAGTTTAGGGACAGGGGAGACCCAGTACTTC	CASSLGTGETQYF
.	TRBJ1-2	.	TRBV6-5	TGTGCCTCAAAAGGCCAGGGGAGAAGCTATGGCTACACCTTC	CASKGQGRSYGYTF
.	TRBJ1-1	TRBD1	TRBV4-1	TGCGCCAGCAGCCAAGATCGGACAGGGCTAGGAAGTACTTTCTTT	CASSQDRTGLGSTFF
.	TRBJ1-1	.	TRBV4-2	TGTGCCAGCAGCCAATCCGTGGTGGCAGGGGAGGGCACTGAAGCTTTCTTT	CASSQSVVAGEGTEAFF
.	TRBJ1-3	.	TRBV6-5	TGTGCCAGCAGTTACAATCTCGGCTCTGGAAACACCATATATTTT	CASSYNLGSGNTIYF
.	TRBJ1-4	TRBD1	TRBV5-5	TGTGCCAGCAGCCCGCTACCGGGACAGCTTAATGAAAAACTGTTTTTT	CASSPLPGQLNEKLFF
.	TRBJ2-1	TRBD1	TRBV7-8	TGTGCCAGCAGCTTAGAGGGGACAGGGTTTCAGCGCCGAAGAGGCAATGAGCAGTTCTTC	CASSLEGTGFQRRRGNEQFF
few	TRBJ1-3	TRBD1	TRBV30	TGTGCCTGGAGGGGGGCGACAGGGAGAGAAAACACCATATATTTT	CAWRGATGRENTIYF
.	TRBJ2-3	.	TRBV27	TGTGCCAGCAGCGCTAGCACAACCGGGGATACGCAGTATTTT	CASSASTTGDTQYF
.	TRBJ1-6	TRBD1	TRBV7-2	TGTGCCAGCAGCACCGGACAGGGCTATAATTCACCCCTCCACTTT	CASSTGQGYNSPLHF
.	TRBJ1-2	.	TRBV9	TGTGCCAGCGCACAGGCTAACTATGGCTACACCTTC	CASAQANYGYTF
.	TRBJ2-1	.	TRBV28	TGTGCCAGCAAAAACGCCGCGGAGGACTACAATGAGCAGTTCTTC	CASKNAAEDYNEQFF
.	TRBJ1-1	TRBD1	TRBV6-5	TGTGCCAGCAAATCGGGACAGGGGCTTGAAGCTTTCTTT	CASKSGQGLEAFF
many	TRBJ1-2	TRBD1	TRBV25-1	TGTGCCAGCAGTCTGGGACAGTATGGCTACACCTTC	CASSLGQYGYTF
.	TRBJ1-2	TRBD1	TRBV5-4	TGTGCCAGCAGCCACCAAGGACAGGGCGACTATGGCTACACCTTC	CASSHQGQGDYGYTF
.	TRBJ2-3	.	TRBV28	TGTGCCAGCAGTATCACAGTCACAGATACGCAGTATTTT	CASSITVTDTQYF